The following is a T cell receptor beta chain sequence with its context. This record comes from a study of blood T cell repertoires in COVID-19. Study context: Material from acute and convalescent COVID-19 was sourced from the United States, Italy and Spain.

Only in-frame clones appear in the TCRdb table, and some are missing; sequencing was by immunoSEQ multiplex PCR. The sample lists around 250,000 clones; 91% were seen once. V lost 8 bases to trimming and J lost 4 bases; unmatched junction nucleotides: 4. Germline values: CDR1 ENHRY, CDR2 SYGVKD. This CDR3 comprises 13 residues. The origin of this receptor is a human donor in a cohort exposed to, infected with or recovered from COVID-19 (not recorded which). The donor label of this sample is uncertain. J is TRBJ1-1 and V is TRBV10-3; 10 nucleotides line up with TRBD1. Material: PBMCs or T cells enriched from blood (not recorded which). Here the CDR3 reads CAIGTGDFTEAFF. The DNA for the CDR3 is TGTGCCATCGGGACAGGGGATTTCACTGAAGCTTTCTTT.